This entry describes one T cell receptor beta chain. Its antigen remains undetermined. Per-base qualities were not stored, and no clone one base away is much larger. This sample is part of a study of T cell clones after liver transplantation (dated by TCRdb to 2018 to 2020). In terms of the full investigation: ITN030ST, the source of the samples, was a randomized trial that attempted immunosuppression withdrawal within 2 years of liver transplantation. Donor-reactive T cell clones were identified using TCRbeta sequencing after a pre-transplant mixed lymphocyte reaction and were then followed in post-transplant blood. Third party-reactive TCRbeta sequences from pre-transplant MLRs were also identified as an antigen-independent comparator for donor-reactive sequences. Of the eight recipients, three were HCV-positive, while the remaining recipients had been transplanted for non-autoimmune, non-viral indications. Until randomization at 12-24 months post-transplant, subjects were given standard immunosuppression, with no induction therapy. Tolerance was defined as complete withdrawal of immunosuppression for at least one year without a rise in liver enzymes beyond twice the upper limit of normal. Blood samples were taken pre-transplant, pre-randomization before withdrawal, and post-randomization after full withdrawal or failed withdrawal. The study cohort included 8 liver transplant recipients, of whom 3 were classified as tolerant and 5 as non-tolerant. On the study overall, not on this receptor specifically: When repertoire turnover was accounted for, significantly reduced detection of donor-reactive sequences was found in 7 of 8 subjects for CD4 and in 8 of 8 subjects for CD8. Without allograft tissue specimens, donor-reactive T cells may have migrated into the graft rather than being deleted. A significant post-transplant decrease in circulating donor-reactive CD4 TCRbeta sequences was observed in 5 of 8 subjects, irrespective of tolerance or HCV status. The conclusions were considered preliminary, being limited by small, heterogeneous patient numbers and non-standardized post-transplant time points. Donor-reactive sequences declined more than third party-reactive ones, suggesting partial antigen-specific deletion unrelated to withdrawal success. In two subjects, low numbers of available donor cells limited the measurable donor-reactive repertoire.

Unstimulated PBMCs, after thawing, were stained for CD3, CD4 and CD8 and then FACS-sorted into CD3+CD4+ and CD3+CD8+ populations. Randomization to immunosuppression withdrawal applied to every one of the 8 studied subjects. The Qiagen DNeasy Blood and Tissue Kit was used for genomic DNA isolation. Frozen genomic DNA underwent high-throughput TCRbeta CDR3 sequencing by immunoSEQ, including PCR amplification, mapping, bias correction and internal controls. In the paper's pipeline: Only productive rearrangements were retained, and each unique TCRbeta sequence was defined by its CDR3 nucleotide sequence together with its V and J gene. A sequence counted as donor-reactive only if the sequence showed at least 5-fold expansion in CFSE-low cells compared with unstimulated pre-transplant cells and had a frequency of at least 0.01%. Minimum frequency thresholds were set for each subject based on the unstimulated sample with the lowest template count, ensuring at least 90% detection power. Jensen-Shannon divergence between the top 1000 TCRbeta sequences after and before transplant was used to measure repertoire turnover. Changes in detection of donor-reactive sequences were tested with two-sided Fisher's exact tests. TCRdb took this table from immuneACCESS and kept in-frame rearrangements with V and J called. Such tables lack part of the clones; where checked against another copy, unresolved V genes explain under half of the gap, and the rest is unexplained. That table gives V, J and clone size, and the DNA gave D and trimming. Here the sample has about 70,000 clones; 80% occur a single time. The ten largest clones capture around 0.72% of the sample.

Counted from cysteine to phenylalanine, this CDR3 has 14 amino acids. Of all the DNA, just the CDR3 is kept, 42 bases in frame from base 1. CDR1 SGHRS and CDR2 YFSETQ were looked up in the germline V gene. Between the V and J ends, shortened by 2 bases and 11 bases respectively, the junction contains 19 bases. The sequencing used CD4+ T cells from blood, collected 12 months after liver transplant. The sequence was obtained from a human patient who received a liver transplant. Some T cells may be donor cells from the graft after a transplant. The chain uses TRBV5-1 and TRBJ1-1; the D gene assignment is ambiguous. In nucleotide form, the sequence is TGCGCCAGCAGCTTCGGACGCTCGGGAGAAGTGGCTTTCTTT. Its amino acids are CASSFGRSGEVAFF.